This T cell receptor beta chain derives from a study of T cell responses to AZD1222 COVID-19 vaccine (dated by TCRdb to the early 2020s). In the study overall: AZD1222 recipients with second doses at about 4 weeks or about 12 weeks were pooled, because spike-specific TCR depth and breadth did not differ between schedules. Trial participants were enrolled by age into subgroups of 18-55, 56-69 and 70-plus years, and approximately 150, 30 and 60 TCR-sequenced participants, respectively, were included in these subgroups. TCR sequencing covered over 230 trial participants: 207 given two doses of AZD1222 and 26 given two doses of MenACWY control vaccine.

The time point label, as the study defines it: baseline before first vaccination. Vaccinee samples were obtained from the UK trials COV001 and COV002, which included a single-blind randomized controlled phase 2/3 trial of AZD1222 (ChAdOx1 nCoV-19) in healthy adults. For TCRbeta chain sequencing, PBMC samples were collected from trial participants at day 0 and at day 28 after the second dose. The CDR3 regions of human TCRbeta chains were analyzed by immunosequencing. In the authors' own workflow: TCRs in the repertoires were compared against a reference library of SARS-CoV-2-specific TCRs that had been generated with the MIRA antigen-specificity platform. Breadth was defined as the fraction of unique TCRs that were SARS-CoV-2-associated, and depth was defined as the fraction of total T cells that were SARS-CoV-2-associated. Using the MIRA data, every spike-specific TCR was mapped to the spike region that the TCR reacted to and assigned to either a CD4 or a CD8 class. Log10-transformed breadth and depth values were compared by one-way ANOVA with Sidak's multiple comparisons tests. Here the immuneACCESS table is served through TCRdb, limited to in-frame sequences with V and J called. Missing clones are a known gap in these copies; in checked studies unresolved V genes cover under half, and the rest lacks a known reason. For V, J and clone size, that table is used; D and trimming come from the DNA. The sample yields approximately 120,000 clones; 80% to 90% were counted once. More than 4% of the sample rests with the top ten.

Details on this clone: The clone's antigen remains unknown. Base qualities are missing; no much larger clone stands one base away.

Sequences MDHEN (CDR1) and SYDVKM (CDR2) are obtained from the germline V gene. The cysteine opens and the phenylalanine closes a CDR3 of 16 amino acids. Of the read, only the CDR3 DNA is kept; its 48 bases are in frame from base 1. The junction shows trimming of 3 bases on V and 0 bases on J, plus 12 bases between the germline ends. The paper's findings and limits, for the study overall: Because no samples from the day 14 peak response were available, repertoires could be characterized only after the peak T cell response. Participants were mostly white British, with more females than males. The authors suggested clonal diversity may have been underestimated. Vaccine-associated CD4 TCRs spanned the whole spike protein, with dominant responses in regions 160-218 and 743-854. After two AZD1222 doses, both the breadth and the depth of spike-specific TCRs were significantly higher than at day 0 and than in MenACWY recipients. Epitopes outside the regions mutated in the B.1.351 and B.1.1.7 variants were reportedly recognized by nearly half of the unique spike-specific TCRs. Conclusions about previously exposed vaccinees are limited, since just six or seven AZD1222 recipients were seropositive for SARS-CoV-2 at baseline. The 56-69-year group was small, and its depth increase did not reach significance, likely because of low power.

Sequenced here: peripheral blood, sampled on day 0 of AZD1222 vaccination. The sequence is built from TRBV28 and TRBJ1-5; no D gene can be assigned with confidence. The receptor's source is an adult in good health. The CDR3 reads CASSFPLMYSNQPQHF. The bases read TGTGCCAGCAGTTTCCCCCTGATGTATAGCAATCAGCCCCAGCATTTT.